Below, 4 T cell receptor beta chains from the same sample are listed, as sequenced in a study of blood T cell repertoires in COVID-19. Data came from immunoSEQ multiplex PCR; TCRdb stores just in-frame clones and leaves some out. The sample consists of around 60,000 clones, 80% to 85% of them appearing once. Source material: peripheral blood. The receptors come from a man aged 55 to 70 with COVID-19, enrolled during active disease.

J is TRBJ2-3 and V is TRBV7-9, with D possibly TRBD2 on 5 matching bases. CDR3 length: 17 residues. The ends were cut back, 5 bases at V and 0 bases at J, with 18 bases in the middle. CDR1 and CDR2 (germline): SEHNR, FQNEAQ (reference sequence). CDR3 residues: CASSPYPSGISTDTQYF. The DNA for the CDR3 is TGTGCCAGCAGCCCGTACCCCTCGGGGATTAGCACAGATACGCAGTATTTT.

The CDR3 nucleotides are TGCGCCAGCAGCCAAGACGACGGGGGTCTCGGACAGTACTTC. Translation gives CASSQDDGGLGQYF. The chain has TRBV4-1 and TRBJ2-7; the D gene is possibly TRBD2 (6 bases). Germline assignment: CDR1 MGHRA and CDR2 YSYEKL. With 0 bases removed from V and 10 bases from J, the gap between germline ends came to 16 bases. This CDR3 spans 14 amino acids.

Here the CDR3 reads CASSVRRTGENTEAFF. CDR3 in DNA: TGTGCCAGCAGTGTCCGGAGGACAGGGGAGAACACTGAAGCTTTCTTT. The chain employs TRBV2 and TRBJ1-1, with 9 nucleotides matching TRBD1. This CDR3 spans 16 amino acids. J lost 1 base, V lost 4 bases, and 7 bases had no gene match. Germline assignment: CDR1 SNHLY and CDR2 FYNNEI. Variable domain in full (rest from reference TRBV2 and TRBJ1-1): EPEVTQTPSHQVTQMGQEVILRCVPISNHLYFYWYRQILGQKVEFLVSFYNNEISEKSEIFDDQFSVERPDGSNFTLKIRSTKLEDSAMYFCASSVRRTGENTEAFFGQGTRLTVV.

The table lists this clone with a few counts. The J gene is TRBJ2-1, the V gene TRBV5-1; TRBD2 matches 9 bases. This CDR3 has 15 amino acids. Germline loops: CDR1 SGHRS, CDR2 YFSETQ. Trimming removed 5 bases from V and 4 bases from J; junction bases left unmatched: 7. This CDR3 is CASSLAGEVYNEQFF. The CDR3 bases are TGCGCCAGCAGTTTAGCGGGAGAGGTGTACAATGAGCAGTTCTTC.